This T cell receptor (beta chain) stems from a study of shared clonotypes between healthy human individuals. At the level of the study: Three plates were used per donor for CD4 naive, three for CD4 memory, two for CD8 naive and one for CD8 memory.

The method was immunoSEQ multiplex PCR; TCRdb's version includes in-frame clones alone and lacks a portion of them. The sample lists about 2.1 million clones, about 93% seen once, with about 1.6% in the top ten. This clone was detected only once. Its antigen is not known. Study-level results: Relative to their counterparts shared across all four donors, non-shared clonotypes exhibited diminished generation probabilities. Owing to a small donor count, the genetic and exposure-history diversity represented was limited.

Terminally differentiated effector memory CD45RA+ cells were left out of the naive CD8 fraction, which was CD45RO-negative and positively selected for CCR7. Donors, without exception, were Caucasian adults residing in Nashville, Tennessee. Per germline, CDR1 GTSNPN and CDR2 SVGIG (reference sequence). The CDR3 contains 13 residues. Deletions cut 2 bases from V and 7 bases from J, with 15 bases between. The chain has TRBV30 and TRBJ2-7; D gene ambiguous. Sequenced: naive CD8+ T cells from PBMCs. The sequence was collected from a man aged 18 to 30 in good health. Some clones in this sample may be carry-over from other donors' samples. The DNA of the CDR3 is TGTGCCTGGAGTACCGGAGCCCTTGGGGAGCAGTACTTC. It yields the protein CAWSTGALGEQYF.